This T cell receptor beta chain was sequenced during a study of T cell clonotyping in hematopoietic cell transplantation. A note on this clone: The antigen is unknown.

Findings and limits, study-wide: Broader posttransplant TCR repertoire diversity was predicted by graft donor and pretransplant recipient Inverse Simpson Index values.

Repertoires were generated with immunoSEQ multiplex PCR, while TCRdb's copy carries only in-frame clones and drops some. The sample includes roughly 40,000 clones, approximately 95% of them seen just once. Sequencing was performed on peripheral blood mononuclear cells. This clonotype was sampled from a man aged 25 to 45 in good health. Some clones in this sample may be carry-over from other donors' samples.

The CDR3 bases are TGTGCCAGCAGTCGACAGGGTTATACGCAGTATTTT. This gives the protein CASSRQGYTQYF. V usage is TRBV6-5 and J usage is TRBJ2-3; 7 positions match TRBD1. Germline values: CDR1 MNHEY, CDR2 SVGAGI. The V and J ends lost 5 bases and 7 bases, in that order; junction bases with no gene match: 3. The CDR3 sequence is 12 residues long.